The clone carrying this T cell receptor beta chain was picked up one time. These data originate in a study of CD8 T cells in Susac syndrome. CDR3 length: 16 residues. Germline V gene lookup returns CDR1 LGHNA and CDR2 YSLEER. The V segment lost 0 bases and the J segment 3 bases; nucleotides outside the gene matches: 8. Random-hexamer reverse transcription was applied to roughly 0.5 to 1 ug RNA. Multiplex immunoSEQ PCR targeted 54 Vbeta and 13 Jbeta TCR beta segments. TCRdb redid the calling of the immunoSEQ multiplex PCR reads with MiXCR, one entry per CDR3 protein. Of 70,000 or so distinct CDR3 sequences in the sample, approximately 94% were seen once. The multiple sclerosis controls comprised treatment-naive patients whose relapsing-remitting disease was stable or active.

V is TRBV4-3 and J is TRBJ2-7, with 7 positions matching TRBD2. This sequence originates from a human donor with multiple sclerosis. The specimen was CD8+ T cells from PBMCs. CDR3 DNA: TGCGCCAGCAGCCAAGACCCTACGGGACTAAGCTACGAGCAGTACTTC. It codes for CASSQDPTGLSYEQYF.